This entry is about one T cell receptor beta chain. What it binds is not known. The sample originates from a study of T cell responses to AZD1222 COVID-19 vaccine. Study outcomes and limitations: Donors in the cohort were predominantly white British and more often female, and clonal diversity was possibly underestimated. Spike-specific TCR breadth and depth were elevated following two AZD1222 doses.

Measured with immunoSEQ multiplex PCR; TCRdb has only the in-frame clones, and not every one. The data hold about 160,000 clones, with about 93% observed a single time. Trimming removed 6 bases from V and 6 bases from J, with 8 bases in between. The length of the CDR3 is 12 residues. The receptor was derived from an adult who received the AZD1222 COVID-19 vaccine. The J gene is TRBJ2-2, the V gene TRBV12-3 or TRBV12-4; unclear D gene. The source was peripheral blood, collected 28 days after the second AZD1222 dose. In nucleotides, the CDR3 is TGTGCCAGCAGGGGTAGTGCCGGGGAGCTGTTTTTT. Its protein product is CASRGSAGELFF.